This T cell receptor (beta chain) was obtained from a study of cytomegalovirus exposure and HLA in healthy donors. Findings and caveats of the study: In a later analysis, common viral pathogens appeared linked to several of the most significant clusters. Later work associated fewer than 20,000 TCR beta sequences with HLA alleles at 0.05 false discovery rate. For cytomegalovirus status, the classifier reportedly gave diagnoses with high specificity and sensitivity.

J lost 1 base, V lost 6 bases, and 5 bases had no gene match. Germline V gene sequence: CDR1 MRHNA, CDR2 SNTAGT. This CDR3 spans 15 amino acids. Note on this clone: Its antigen remains unidentified.

A multiplex PCR was run with 60 Vbeta primers and 13 Jbeta primers. Measured with immunoSEQ multiplex PCR; TCRdb has only the in-frame clones, and not every one. Among 120,000 or so clones, over 60% were seen once, and the ten largest hold about 8.3%. The sequenced sample was PBMCs. This receptor was identified in a woman aged 40 to 49 in good health and CMV-seropositive. The genes are TRBV6-4 and TRBJ2-3; 9 bases map to TRBD2. The CDR3: CASSETSGRTDTQYF. Written as DNA, the CDR3 is TGTGCCAGCAGCGAGACTAGCGGTCGCACAGATACGCAGTATTTT.